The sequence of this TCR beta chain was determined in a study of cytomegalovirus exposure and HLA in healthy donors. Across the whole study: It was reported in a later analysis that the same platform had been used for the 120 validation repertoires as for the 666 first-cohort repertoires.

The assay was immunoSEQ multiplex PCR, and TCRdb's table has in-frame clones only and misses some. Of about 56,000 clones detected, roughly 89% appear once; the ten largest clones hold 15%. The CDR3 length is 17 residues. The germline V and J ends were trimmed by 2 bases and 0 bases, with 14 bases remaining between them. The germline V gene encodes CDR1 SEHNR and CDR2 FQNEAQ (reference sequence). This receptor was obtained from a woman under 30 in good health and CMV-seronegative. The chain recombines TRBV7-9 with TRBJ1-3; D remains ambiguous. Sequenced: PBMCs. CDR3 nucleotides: TGTGCCAGCAGCTTACTCAAACGGGGTTTCTCTGGAAACACCATATATTTT. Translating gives CASSLLKRGFSGNTIYF.